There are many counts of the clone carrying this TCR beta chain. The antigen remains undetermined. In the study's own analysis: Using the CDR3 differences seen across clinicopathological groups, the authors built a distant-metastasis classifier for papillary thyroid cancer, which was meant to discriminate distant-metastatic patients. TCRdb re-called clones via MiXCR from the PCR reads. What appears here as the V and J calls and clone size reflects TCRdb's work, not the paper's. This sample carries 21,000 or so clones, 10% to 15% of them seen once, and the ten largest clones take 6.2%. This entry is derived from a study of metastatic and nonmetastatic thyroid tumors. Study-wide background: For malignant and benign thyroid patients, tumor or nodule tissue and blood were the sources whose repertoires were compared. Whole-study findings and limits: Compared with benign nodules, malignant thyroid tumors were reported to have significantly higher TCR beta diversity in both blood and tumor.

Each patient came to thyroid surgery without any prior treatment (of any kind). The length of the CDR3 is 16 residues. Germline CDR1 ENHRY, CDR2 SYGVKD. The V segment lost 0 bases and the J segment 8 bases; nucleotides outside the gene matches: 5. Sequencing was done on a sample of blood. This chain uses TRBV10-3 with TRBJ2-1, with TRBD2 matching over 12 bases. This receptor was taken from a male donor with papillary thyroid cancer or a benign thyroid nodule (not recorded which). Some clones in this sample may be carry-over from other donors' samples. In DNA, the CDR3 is TGTGCCATCAGTGAGTCGAGGACTAGCGGGATCGATGAGCAGTTCTTC. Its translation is CAISESRTSGIDEQFF.